This T cell receptor (beta chain) was identified in a study of early T cells in non-severe SARS-CoV-2 infection. About the study: Sequenced material consisted of bulk RNA (from unsorted whole blood), and chains were unpaired. Overall study results and limits: Comparison of clonotypes with VDJdb favored anti-spike CD8 responses while missing private and CD4 specificities.

This clonotype was detected many times. The antigen remains undetermined. The CDR3 consists of 11 residues. Deletions cut 3 bases from V and 6 bases from J, with 6 bases between. The germline V gene encodes CDR1 SQVTM and CDR2 ANQGSEA. TCRdb re-analysed the 5' RACE reads in MiXCR, keeping a single row per CDR3 protein. The sample records 50,000 to 60,000 distinct CDR3 sequences, 5.5% to 8.5% being singletons. This TCR derives from an adult who was a healthcare worker with PCR-confirmed SARS-CoV-2 infection or an uninfected control (not recorded which). The sample consisted of whole blood, taken at baseline. V gene TRBV29-1 combines with J gene TRBJ2-1; no clear D. The chain's CDR3 is CSVDDGNEQFF. The CDR3 nucleotides read TGCAGCGTTGATGACGGCAATGAGCAGTTCTTC.